One sample yielded the 20 T cell receptor beta chains listed below, sequenced in a study of T cell repertoires in cytomegalovirus infection (dated by TCRdb to the late 2010s). The sample was run on an Illumina HiSeq 1500. TCRdb reprocessed the public reads (quality trimming at Q25 with fastp, clone calling with MiXCR) and kept in-frame beta chains. Rows with a matching CDR3 protein are joined into one entry that keeps the most common DNA and genes. For this sample the table gives roughly 920,000 distinct CDR3 sequences, of which about 33% were detected only once. The ten largest account for around 15% of the sample. In the paper's terms, the treatment or condition label means: in vitro stimulation with specific CMV peptide epitopes to enrich CMV-specific T cells. These receptors have no known antigen. Sequences were derived from cultured CD8+ T cells from PBMCs, sampled from culture after CMV antigen stimulation. These receptor sequences come from a human donor in good health (CMV status not recorded). Some clones in this sample may be carry-over from other donors' samples.

CDR3 sequence reads: CATSSAGGQPQHF. The CDR3 coding sequence is TGTGCCACCAGCAGCGCCGGTGGTCAGCCCCAGCATTTT. This chain links TRBV15 with TRBJ1-5; no firm D call. The germline gives CDR1 LNHNV, CDR2 YYDKDF (reference sequence). The V end lost 3 bases, the J end lost 6 bases, and 9 bases lay between the germline ends. This CDR3 is built from 13 residues.

In DNA form, the CDR3 reads TGCGCCAGCAGCTATATGGGGACCCTCTCCTACAATGAGCAGTTCTTC. It codes for CASSYMGTLSYNEQFF. The chain employs TRBV5-1 and TRBJ2-1; D could derive from TRBD1 or TRBD2 (5 bases each). The CDR3 has 16 amino acids. Between the trimmed V and J ends, which lost 3 bases and 0 bases, there was a span of 13 bases. CDR1 SGHRS and CDR2 YFSETQ come from the germline V gene.

This clonotype was counted many times. The chain employs TRBV7-8 and TRBJ1-3; TRBD1 aligns across 9 bases. After removal of 1 base from V and 8 bases from J, the junction contained 9 bases not matched to a gene. CDR3 size: 16 residues. CDR1 is SGHVS and CDR2 is FQNEAQ in the germline V gene. The CDR3 spells CASSLGRGRTGDTIYF. CDR3 DNA: TGTGCCAGCAGCTTAGGACGCGGAAGGACAGGGGACACCATATATTTT.

The V and J genes are TRBV20-1 and TRBJ2-2, with 10 bases identical to TRBD2. Germline CDR1 reads DFQATT; CDR2 reads SNEGSKA (reference sequence). V trimming: 0 bases; J trimming: 0 bases; junction bases outside the gene matches: 10. This CDR3 has 19 amino acids. CDR3 in amino acids: CSARDLRGLAFANTGELFF. The CDR3 nucleotides read TGCAGTGCTAGAGATCTTAGGGGACTAGCGTTCGCGAACACCGGGGAGCTGTTTTTT.

For the CDR3, the DNA is TGTGCCAGCAGTTCCTCCGGACAGATATACTCCTACGAGCAGTACGTC. Translation: CASSSSGQIYSYEQYV. The chain recombines TRBV6-6 with TRBJ2-7, with D perhaps TRBD1 (6 bases). Looked up from germline, CDR1 is MNHNY and CDR2 is SVGAGI (reference sequence). The CDR3 has 16 residues. Trimming pared 4 bases from V and 0 bases from J, leaving 16 bases between.

At least ten counts were recorded for this clonotype. The J gene is TRBJ2-2, the V gene TRBV6-1, with 7 positions matching TRBD1. Germline CDR1 is MNHNS and CDR2 is SASEGT. V dropped 6 bases and J dropped 5; count of bases not matched to a gene: 9. The CDR3 is 15 amino acids. This chain's CDR3 is CASSVTGLRTGELFF. The CDR3 DNA follows: TGTGCCAGCAGCGTGACAGGGCTTCGAACCGGGGAGCTGTTTTTT.

A remark on this clonotype: Given the absence of the conserved phenylalanine or tryptophan at the CDR3 end, a read error is likely. The chain is built from TRBV9 and TRBJ1-2; TRBD1 aligns across 8 bases. Losses at the gene ends were 4 bases for V and 4 bases for J; bases not matched to a gene: 12. The CDR3 length is 16 residues. Looked up from germline, CDR1 is SGDLS and CDR2 is YYNGEE. The CDR3 here is CASSPAGTGEVYGYTL. The CDR3 nucleotides read TGTGCCAGCAGCCCAGCCGGGACAGGAGAAGTCTATGGCTACACCTTA.

This clonotype has more than one count but fewer than ten. V and J are TRBV6-6 and TRBJ2-2, with D unresolved. The CDR3 is 15 residues long. Germline CDR1 and CDR2: MNHNY and SVGAGI (reference sequence). V lost 2 bases and J lost 6, with 13 bases in between. The CDR3 sequence is CASSYGPGSPGELFF. The CDR3 coding sequence is TGTGCCAGCAGTTACGGACCGGGTTCGCCCGGGGAGCTGTTTTTT.

The rearrangement joins TRBV27 to TRBJ1-2; TRBD1 matches at 8 bases. This CDR3 is 17 amino acids long. J was trimmed by 0 bases and V by 5 bases; bases with no gene match: 11. Germline values: CDR1 MNHEY, CDR2 SMNVEV (reference sequence). The CDR3, as DNA: TGTGCCAGCAGTCCCTTGACAGGGGCCTTAGCTAACTATGGCTACACCTTC. Its protein is CASSPLTGALANYGYTF.

Many counts were recorded for this clonotype. The V and J genes are TRBV7-2 and TRBJ2-3, with 9 bases aligning to TRBD1. Germline CDR1 SGHTA, CDR2 FQGNSA. V lost 5 bases and J lost 2; bases outside the gene matches: 11. This CDR3 has 17 amino acids. CDR3 DNA sequence: TGTGCCAGCAGCGACCCCCGGGACAGGGAGGTCACAGATACGCAGTATTTT. This encodes CASSDPRDREVTDTQYF.

The rearrangement uses TRBV2 and TRBJ2-2; no reliable D call. In germline, CDR1 is SNHLY, CDR2 FYNNEI. This CDR3 spans 13 amino acids. Trimming shortened V by 3 bases and J by 9 bases, and 11 bases separated the two germline ends. The CDR3 region has the DNA TGTGCCAGCAGTGACGGCAGCCGATGGGAGCTGTTTTTT. Protein: CASSDGSRWELFF.

The V call is TRBV4-1, the J call TRBJ2-2; 7 nucleotides align to TRBD1. The germline V gene encodes CDR1 MGHRA and CDR2 YSYEKL. This CDR3 region has 12 residues. V was pared by 1 base and J by 13 bases, with 3 bases of the junction left unmatched. The DNA for the CDR3 is TGCGCCAGCAGCCAAGGGACAGGAGGGCTGTTTTTT. It yields the protein CASSQGTGGLFF.

This rearrangement joins TRBV12-3 or TRBV12-4 to TRBJ2-5, with a possible D match to TRBD2 (6 bases). The CDR3 sequence is 13 residues long. V lost 4 bases to trimming and J lost 4 bases, with 10 bases between them. CDR3 in DNA: TGTGCCAGCAGTTCGAACGGGGGAGAGACCCAGTACTTC. Protein sequence: CASSSNGGETQYF.

This clonotype was seen a few times. The chain combines TRBV7-6 with TRBJ2-6; D is unclear. This CDR3 has 15 amino acids. Germline V gene sequence: CDR1 SGHVS, CDR2 FNYEAQ. The germline V and J ends were trimmed by 4 bases and 0 bases, with 7 bases remaining between them. CDR3: CASSWTPSGANVLTF. As DNA, the CDR3 is TGTGCCAGCAGCTGGACCCCCTCTGGGGCCAACGTCCTGACTTTC. Together with reference TRBV7-6 and TRBJ2-6, the CDR3 gives the full variable domain: GAGVSQSPRYKVTKRGQDVALRCDPISGHVSLYWYRQALGQGPEFLTYFNYEAQQDKSGLPNDRFSAERPEGSISTLTIQRTEQRDSAMYRCASSWTPSGANVLTFGAGSRLTVL.

This clonotype was recorded a few times. The chain combines TRBV4-3 with TRBJ1-1; D uncertain. The germline V and J ends were trimmed by 0 bases and 4 bases, with 9 bases remaining between them. CDR3 size: 14 residues. The V gene's germline CDR1 is LGHNA and CDR2 YSLEER. The CDR3 nucleotides are TGCGCCAGCAGCCAAGAGGTCTGGGGCACTGAAGCTTTCTTT. Protein: CASSQEVWGTEAFF.

This clonotype occurred a few times. The chain carries TRBV4-1 and TRBJ2-2; 7 nucleotides align to TRBD2. Trimming removed 1 base from V and 7 bases from J; junction bases left unmatched: 6. Germline CDR1 reads MGHRA; CDR2 reads YSYEKL. The CDR3 runs 15 residues. As DNA, the CDR3 is TGCGCCAGCAGCCAAGCGGGGGGAGGCGGCGGGGAGCTGTTTTTT. Protein product: CASSQAGGGGGELFF.

This clonotype was counted many times. This sequence joins TRBV7-9 and TRBJ2-5; D possibly uses TRBD1 or TRBD2 (5 bases each). The CDR3 is 13 residues long. V shed 5 bases and J shed 9 bases, with 16 bases lying between them. Germline CDR1 reads SEHNR; CDR2 reads FQNEAQ (reference sequence). Here the CDR3 DNA reads TGTGCCAGCAGCCTAGGGACGGGGCGGGCCCAGTACTTC. Its protein product is CASSLGTGRAQYF.

V is TRBV6-2 or TRBV6-3 and J is TRBJ2-7; D remains ambiguous. CDR1 and CDR2 (germline): MNHEY, SVGEGT. V was shortened by 6 bases and J by 7 bases, with 16 bases between the two germline ends. This CDR3 comprises 13 residues. CDR3 DNA: TGTGCCAGCAGCCAACTGCCGTTGGGAGAGCAGTACGTC. Its protein product is CASSQLPLGEQYV.

This chain uses TRBV6-2 or TRBV6-3 with TRBJ2-2; the D gene is possibly TRBD1 (6 bases). V lost 6 bases and J 3 bases, leaving 11 bases between the germline ends. The CDR3 extends over 14 amino acids. The germline CDR1 and CDR2 sequences are MNHEY and SVGEGT. The CDR3 DNA sequence: TGTGCCAGCAGGAGGGACACCTACACCGGGGAGCTGTTTTTT. Residues: CASRRDTYTGELFF.

This clonotype was recorded at least ten times. The chain couples TRBV7-2 to TRBJ1-5, with D maybe TRBD1 (5 bases). Between the trimmed V and J ends, which lost 0 bases and 7 bases, there was a span of 13 bases. There are 15 residues in the CDR3. Germline lookup yields CDR1 SGHTA and CDR2 FQGNSA. The CDR3 DNA is TGTGCCAGCAGCTTAGCGCGAGGGGCGAACCAGCCCCAGCATTTT. It codes for CASSLARGANQPQHF. Looking up the rest from reference TRBV7-2 and TRBJ1-5 gives the full variable domain: GAGVSQSPSNKVTEKGKDVELRCDPISGHTALYWYRQSLGQGLEFLIYFQGNSAPDKSGLPSDRFSAERTGGSVSTLTIQRTQQEDSAVYLCASSLARGANQPQHFGDGTRLSIL.